The clone carrying this T cell receptor beta chain occurred a few times. Its antigen is not known. The sample carries other DNA sequences with the same CDR3. The primer mix had 52 TRBV and 13 TRBJ primers. Using immunoSEQ multiplex PCR, the repertoire was profiled, and TCRdb retains in-frame clones only, with some absent. The sample records 20,000 to 25,000 clones, roughly 93% being singletons. There are 20 residues in the CDR3. V gave up 6 bases and J gave up 0 bases, with 30 bases separating them. CDR1 is SNHLY and CDR2 is FYNNEI in the germline V gene. Autoimmunity was present in every CD3G-deficient patient, worse in two. Patients, 2 to 39 years old, had expanded memory T-cell proportions. The data are from a study of regulatory T cells. Study-wide points: Patient CD8+ T cells trended toward lower Shannon entropy than controls. Regulatory T cells showed the strongest V-J pair restriction and V/J gene skewing among patient repertoires.

The V gene is TRBV2, the J gene TRBJ2-7; TRBD2 is a possible D gene (9 bases). The clonotype was recovered from a child between 2 and 9 years old with CD3G deficiency. Material: CD8+ T cells sorted from blood. The CDR3 sequence: CASRDRAASGRWGSSYEQYF. DNA of the CDR3: TGTGCCAGCAGGGACAGGGCGGCCAGCGGGAGGTGGGGGAGCTCCTACGAGCAGTACTTC.